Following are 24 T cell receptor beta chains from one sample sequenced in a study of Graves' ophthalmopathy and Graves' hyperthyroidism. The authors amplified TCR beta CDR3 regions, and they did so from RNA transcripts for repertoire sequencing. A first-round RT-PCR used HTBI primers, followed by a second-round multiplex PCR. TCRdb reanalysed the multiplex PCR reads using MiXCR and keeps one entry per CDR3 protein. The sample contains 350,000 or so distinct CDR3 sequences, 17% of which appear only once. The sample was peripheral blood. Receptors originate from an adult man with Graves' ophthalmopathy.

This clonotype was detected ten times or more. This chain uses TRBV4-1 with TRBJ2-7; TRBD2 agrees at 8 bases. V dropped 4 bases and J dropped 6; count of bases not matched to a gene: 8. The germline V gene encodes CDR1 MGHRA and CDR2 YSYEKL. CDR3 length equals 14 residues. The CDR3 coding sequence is TGCGCCAGCAGCCCGCAACTAGCGGCCCCCGAGCAGTACTTC. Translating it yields CASSPQLAAPEQYF.

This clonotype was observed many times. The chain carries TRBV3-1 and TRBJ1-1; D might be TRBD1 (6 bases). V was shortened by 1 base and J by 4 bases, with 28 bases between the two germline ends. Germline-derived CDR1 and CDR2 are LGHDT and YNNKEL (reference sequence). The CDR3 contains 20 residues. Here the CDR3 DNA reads TGTGCCAGCAGCCAAGTCCCGGGGGGCAGGAGAGTTCATGGTGGCACTGAAGCTTTCTTT. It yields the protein CASSQVPGGRRVHGGTEAFF. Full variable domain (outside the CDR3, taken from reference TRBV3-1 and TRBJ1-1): DTAVSQTPKYLVTQMGNDKSIKCEQNLGHDTMYWYKQDSKKFLKIMFSYNNKELIINETVPNRFSPKSPDKAHLNLHINSLELGDSAVYFCASSQVPGGRRVHGGTEAFFGQGTRLTVV.

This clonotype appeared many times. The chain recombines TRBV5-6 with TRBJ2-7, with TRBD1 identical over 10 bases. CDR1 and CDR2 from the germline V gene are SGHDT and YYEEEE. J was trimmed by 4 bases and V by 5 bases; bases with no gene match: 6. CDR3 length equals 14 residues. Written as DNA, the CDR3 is TGTGCCAGCAGAAAGACAGGGGGCTTTTACGAGCAGTACTTC. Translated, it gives CASRKTGGFYEQYF. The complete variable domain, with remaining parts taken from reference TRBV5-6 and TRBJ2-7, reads DAGVTQSPTHLIKTRGQQVTLRCSPKSGHDTVSWYQQALGQGPQFIFQYYEEEERQRGNFPDRFSGHQFPNYSSELNVNALLLGDSALYLCASRKTGGFYEQYFGPGTRLTVT.

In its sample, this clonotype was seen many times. DNA for the CDR3: TGTGCCACCAGTGATTTTTTGACCTGGGCAGCCTACGAGCAGTACTTC. Amino acid sequence: CATSDFLTWAAYEQYF. The V gene is TRBV24-1, the J gene TRBJ2-7, with D uncertain. The CDR3 length is 16 residues. V was clipped by 1 base and J by 2 bases, with 14 bases between them. In germline, CDR1 is KGHDR, CDR2 SFDVKD.

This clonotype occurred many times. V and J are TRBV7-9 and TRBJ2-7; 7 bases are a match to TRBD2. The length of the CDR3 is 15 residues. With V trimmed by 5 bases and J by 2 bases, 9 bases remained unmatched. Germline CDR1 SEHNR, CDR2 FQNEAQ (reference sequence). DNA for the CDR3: TGTGCCAGCAGCCGCAGCGGGACCCCCACCTACGAGCAGTACTTC. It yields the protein CASSRSGTPTYEQYF.

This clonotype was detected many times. CDR3 protein: CASSDRDRLADTQYF. The CDR3 nucleotides read TGTGCCAGCAGTGACCGGGACAGGCTGGCAGATACGCAGTATTTT. The chain has TRBV6-1 and TRBJ2-3; 8 bases fit TRBD1. The germline CDR1 and CDR2 sequences are MNHNS and SASEGT. CDR3 size: 15 residues. V was clipped by 3 bases and J by 4 bases; unmatched bases: 6.

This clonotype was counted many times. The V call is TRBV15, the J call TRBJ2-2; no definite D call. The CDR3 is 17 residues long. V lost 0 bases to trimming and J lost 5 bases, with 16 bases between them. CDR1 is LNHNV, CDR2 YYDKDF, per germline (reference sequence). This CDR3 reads CATSRDRVGQMTGELFF. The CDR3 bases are TGTGCCACCAGCAGAGATCGGGTCGGGCAAATGACCGGGGAGCTGTTTTTT.

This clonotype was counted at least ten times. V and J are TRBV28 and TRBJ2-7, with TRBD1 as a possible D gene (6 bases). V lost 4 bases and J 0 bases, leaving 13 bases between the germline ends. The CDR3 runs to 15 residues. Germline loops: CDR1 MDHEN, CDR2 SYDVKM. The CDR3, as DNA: TGTGCCAGCAGTTACCGACAGGACCTCTCCTACGAGCAGTACTTC. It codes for CASSYRQDLSYEQYF.

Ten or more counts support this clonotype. The CDR3 DNA follows: TGTGCCAGTAGTACGAGTGGCAGGTATAGCAATCAGCCCCAGCATTTT. This gives the protein CASSTSGRYSNQPQHF. V gene TRBV19 combines with J gene TRBJ1-5; D not certain. V lost 4 bases to trimming and J lost 0 bases, with 13 bases between them. This CDR3 comprises 16 residues. The germline CDR1 and CDR2 sequences are LNHDA and SQIVND (reference sequence).

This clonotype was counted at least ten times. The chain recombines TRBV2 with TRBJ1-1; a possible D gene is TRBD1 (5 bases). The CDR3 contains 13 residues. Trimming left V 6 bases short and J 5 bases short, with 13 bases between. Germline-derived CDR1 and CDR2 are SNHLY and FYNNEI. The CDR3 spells CASRSGLVTEAFF. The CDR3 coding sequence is TGTGCCAGCAGATCAGGGCTGGTTACTGAAGCTTTCTTT.

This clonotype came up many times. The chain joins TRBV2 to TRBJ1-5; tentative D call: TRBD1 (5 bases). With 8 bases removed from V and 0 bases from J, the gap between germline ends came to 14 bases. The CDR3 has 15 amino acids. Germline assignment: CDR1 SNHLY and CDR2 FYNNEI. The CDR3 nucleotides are TGTGCCAGCCGGTGGGGCCAGTATAGCAATCAGCCCCAGCATTTT. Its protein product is CASRWGQYSNQPQHF.

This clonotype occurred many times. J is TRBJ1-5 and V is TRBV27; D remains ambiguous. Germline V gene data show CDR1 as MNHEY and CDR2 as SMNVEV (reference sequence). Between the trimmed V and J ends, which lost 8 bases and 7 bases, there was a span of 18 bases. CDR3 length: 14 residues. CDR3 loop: CASSIGWEAQPQHF. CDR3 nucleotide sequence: TGTGCCAGCTCCATTGGGTGGGAGGCCCAGCCCCAGCATTTT.

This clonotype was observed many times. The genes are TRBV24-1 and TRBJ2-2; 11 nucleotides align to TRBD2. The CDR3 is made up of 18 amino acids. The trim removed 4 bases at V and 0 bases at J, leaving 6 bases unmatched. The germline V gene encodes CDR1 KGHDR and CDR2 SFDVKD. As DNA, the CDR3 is TGTGCCACCAGTGAACAGCCGGGACTAGCGGCGAACACCGGGGAGCTGTTTTTT. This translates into CATSEQPGLAANTGELFF.

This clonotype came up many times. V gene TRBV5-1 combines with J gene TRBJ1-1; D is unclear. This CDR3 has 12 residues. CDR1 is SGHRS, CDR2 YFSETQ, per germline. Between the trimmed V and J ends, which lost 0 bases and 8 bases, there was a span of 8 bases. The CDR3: CASSLASREAFF. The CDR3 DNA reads TGCGCCAGCAGCTTGGCCTCCCGGGAAGCTTTCTTT. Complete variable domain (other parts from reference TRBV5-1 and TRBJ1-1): KAGVTQTPRYLIKTRGQQVTLSCSPISGHRSVSWYQQTPGQGLQFLFEYFSETQRNKGNFPGRFSGRQFSNSRSEMNVSTLELGDSALYLCASSLASREAFFGQGTRLTVV.

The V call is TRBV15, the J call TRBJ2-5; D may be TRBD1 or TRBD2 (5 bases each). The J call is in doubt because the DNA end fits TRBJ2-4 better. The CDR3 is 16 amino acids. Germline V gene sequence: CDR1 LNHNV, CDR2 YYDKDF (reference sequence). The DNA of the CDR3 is TGTGCCACCAGCAGAGAACGGGGCATTGCCAAAAACATTCAGTACTTC. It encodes CATSRERGIAKNIQYF.

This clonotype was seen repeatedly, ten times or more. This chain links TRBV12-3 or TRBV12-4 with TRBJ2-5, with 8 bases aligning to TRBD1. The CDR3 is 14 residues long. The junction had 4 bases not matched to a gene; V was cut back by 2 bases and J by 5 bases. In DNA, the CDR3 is TGTGCCAGCAGTTTAAGGGACAGGCTGGAGACCCAGTACTTC. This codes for CASSLRDRLETQYF.

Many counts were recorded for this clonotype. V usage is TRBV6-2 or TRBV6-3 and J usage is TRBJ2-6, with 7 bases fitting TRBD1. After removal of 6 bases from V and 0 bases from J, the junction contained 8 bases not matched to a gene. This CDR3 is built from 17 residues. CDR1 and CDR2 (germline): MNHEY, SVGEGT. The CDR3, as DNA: TGTGCCAGCAGGGAACCGGGACAGCCCTCTGGGGCCAACGTCCTGACTTTC. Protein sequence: CASREPGQPSGANVLTF.

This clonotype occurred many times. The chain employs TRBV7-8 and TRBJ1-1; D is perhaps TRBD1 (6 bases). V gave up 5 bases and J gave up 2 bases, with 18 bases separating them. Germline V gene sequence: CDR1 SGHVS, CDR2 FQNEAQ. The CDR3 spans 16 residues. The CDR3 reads CASSPGTPLLNTEAFF. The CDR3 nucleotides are TGTGCCAGCAGCCCAGGGACACCTCTCCTAAACACTGAAGCTTTCTTT.

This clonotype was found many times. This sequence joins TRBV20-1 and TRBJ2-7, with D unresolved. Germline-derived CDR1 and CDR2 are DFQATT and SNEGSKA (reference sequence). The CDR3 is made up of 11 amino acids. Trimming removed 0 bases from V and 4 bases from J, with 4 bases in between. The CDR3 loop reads CSARDAYEQYF. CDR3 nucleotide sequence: TGCAGTGCTAGAGATGCGTACGAGCAGTACTTC.

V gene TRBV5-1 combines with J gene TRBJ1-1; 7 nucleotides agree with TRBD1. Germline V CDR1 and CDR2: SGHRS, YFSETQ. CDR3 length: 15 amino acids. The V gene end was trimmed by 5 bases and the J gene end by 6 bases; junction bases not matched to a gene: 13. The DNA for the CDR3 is TGCGCCAGCAGTTTGAACCCTTTCAGGGGGTCTGAAGCTTTCTTT. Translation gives CASSLNPFRGSEAFF.

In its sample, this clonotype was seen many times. Here the CDR3 DNA reads TGTGCCTGGAGGGCCGGGGCCCCTTCGCCCTATAATTCACCCCTCCACTTT. It specifies CAWRAGAPSPYNSPLHF. The chain uses TRBV30 and TRBJ1-6, with D perhaps matching TRBD1 (5 bases). V lost 3 bases and J lost 2, with 17 bases in between. Germline CDR1 GTSNPN, CDR2 SVGIG (reference sequence). The CDR3 extends over 17 amino acids.

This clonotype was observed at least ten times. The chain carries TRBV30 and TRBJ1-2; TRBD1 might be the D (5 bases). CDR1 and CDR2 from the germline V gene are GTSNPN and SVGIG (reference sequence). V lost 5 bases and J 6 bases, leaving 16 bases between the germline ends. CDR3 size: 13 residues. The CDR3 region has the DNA TGTGCCTGGGGGGGGGTGAGTCGGGATGGCTACACCTTC. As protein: CAWGGVSRDGYTF.

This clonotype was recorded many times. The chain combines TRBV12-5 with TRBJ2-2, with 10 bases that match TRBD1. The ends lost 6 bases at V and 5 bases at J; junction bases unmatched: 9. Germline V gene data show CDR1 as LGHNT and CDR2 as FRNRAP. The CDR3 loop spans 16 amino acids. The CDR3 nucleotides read TGTGCTAGTGGAAAAGCGGGGACAGGGGAAACCGGGGAGCTGTTTTTT. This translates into CASGKAGTGETGELFF.

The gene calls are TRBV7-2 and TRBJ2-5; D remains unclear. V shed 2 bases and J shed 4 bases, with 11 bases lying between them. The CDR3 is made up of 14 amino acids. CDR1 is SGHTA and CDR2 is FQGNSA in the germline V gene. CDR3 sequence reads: CASSLSSRTETQYF. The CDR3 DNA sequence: TGTGCCAGCAGCTTATCTAGTAGGACAGAGACCCAGTACTTC.